This T cell receptor (beta chain) came from a study of T cell clones after liver transplantation. In the study overall: Post-transplant blood was tracked for graft-donor-reactive T cell clones identified in a pre-transplant mixed lymphocyte reaction. As an antigen-independent comparator, third-party-reactive TCRbeta sequences came from pre-transplant mixed lymphocyte reactions. General observations from the study: Post-transplant time points were not standardized, so conclusions are preliminary.

This CDR3 contains 14 residues. The V and J ends lost 2 bases and 7 bases, in that order; junction bases with no gene match: 4. In germline, CDR1 is MNHEY, CDR2 SVGAGI. Clones were sequenced by immunoSEQ multiplex PCR, and TCRdb holds only the in-frame ones, with some missing. In the table there are about 24,000 clones, around three quarters of which are singletons. Only a few counts were recorded for this clone. Its specificity is not known. The chain has TRBV6-5 and TRBJ2-1, with TRBD2 matching 8 bases. This sequence originates from a human donor who received a liver transplant. Sequencing was performed on CD4+ T cells from blood, taken before liver transplant. Here the CDR3 DNA reads TGTGCCAGCAGTTACCGGACTAGCAAAAATGAGCAGTTCTTC. As protein: CASSYRTSKNEQFF.